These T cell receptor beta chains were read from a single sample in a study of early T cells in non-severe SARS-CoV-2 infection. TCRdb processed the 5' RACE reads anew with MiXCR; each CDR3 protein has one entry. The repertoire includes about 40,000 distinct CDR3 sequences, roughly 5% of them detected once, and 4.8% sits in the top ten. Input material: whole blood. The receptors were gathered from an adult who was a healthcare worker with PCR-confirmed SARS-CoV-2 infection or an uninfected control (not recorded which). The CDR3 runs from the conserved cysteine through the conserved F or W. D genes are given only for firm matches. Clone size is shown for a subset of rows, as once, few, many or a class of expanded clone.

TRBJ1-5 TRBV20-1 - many CSAKGEYSNQPQHF TGCAGTGCCAAGGGGGAATATAGCAATCAGCCCCAGCATTTT
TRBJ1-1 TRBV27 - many CASSLLLGDTEAFF TGTGCCAGCAGTTTACTCCTCGGGGACACTGAAGCTTTCTTT
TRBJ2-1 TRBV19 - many CASSIPGEYNEQFF TGTGCCAGTAGTATTCCCGGGGAGTACAATGAGCAGTTCTTC
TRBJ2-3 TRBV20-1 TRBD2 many CSAPRTSGSSTDTQYF TGCAGTGCCCCTAGGACTAGCGGGAGTAGCACAGATACGCAGTATTTT
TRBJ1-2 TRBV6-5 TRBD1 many CASSYSPRGSYTF TGTGCCAGCAGTTACTCCCCCAGGGGGAGCTACACCTTC
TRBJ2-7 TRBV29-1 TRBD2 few CSVSLGGFEQYF TGCAGCGTGTCCCTCGGGGGGTTCGAGCAGTACTTC
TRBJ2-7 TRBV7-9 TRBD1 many CASSSTGGGEQYF TGTGCCAGCAGCTCCACAGGGGGAGGAGAGCAGTACTTC
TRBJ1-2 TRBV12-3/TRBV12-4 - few CASNNRSAMYGYTF TGTGCCAGCAATAACAGGAGTGCCATGTATGGCTACACCTTC
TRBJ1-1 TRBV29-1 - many CSVTLGQNTEAFF TGCAGCGTTACTCTCGGACAGAACACTGAAGCTTTCTTT
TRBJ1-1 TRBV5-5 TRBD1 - CASSGGQGTYTEAFF TGTGCCAGCAGCGGAGGACAGGGGACATACACTGAAGCTTTCTTT
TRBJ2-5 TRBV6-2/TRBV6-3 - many CASSSPGTMVRETQYF TGTGCCAGCAGTTCTCCGGGGACAATGGTTCGGGAGACCCAGTACTTC
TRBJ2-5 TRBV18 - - CASSRTGQETQYF TGTGCCAGCTCCCGTACAGGGCAAGAGACCCAGTACTTC
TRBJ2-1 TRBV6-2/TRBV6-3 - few CASRGGYNEQFF TGTGCCAGCAGAGGGGGCTACAATGAGCAGTTCTTC
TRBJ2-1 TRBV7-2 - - CASSPRAVMINEQFF TGTGCCAGCAGCCCCCGGGCGGTAATGATCAATGAGCAGTTCTTC
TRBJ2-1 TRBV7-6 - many CASSLFDEQFF TGTGCCAGCAGCTTATTCGATGAGCAGTTCTTC
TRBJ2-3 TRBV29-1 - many CSVDPGGTDTQYF TGCAGCGTGGACCCGGGCGGCACAGATACGCAGTATTTT
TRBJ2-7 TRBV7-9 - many CASSFGQNEQYF TGTGCCAGCAGCTTTGGACAGAACGAGCAGTACTTC
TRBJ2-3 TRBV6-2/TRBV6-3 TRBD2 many CASSYSGGATDTQYF TGTGCCAGCAGTTACTCCGGGGGGGCCACAGATACGCAGTATTTT
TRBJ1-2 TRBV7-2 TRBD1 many CASSPPTGIASGYGYTF TGTGCCAGCAGCCCGCCGACAGGGATAGCCTCAGGCTATGGCTACACCTTC
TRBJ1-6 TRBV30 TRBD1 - CAWGYRGLNSPLHF TGTGCCTGGGGATACAGGGGACTTAATTCACCCCTCCACTTT
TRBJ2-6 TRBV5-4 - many CASNFLHGSGANVLTF TGTGCCAGCAACTTTCTTCATGGTTCGGGGGCCAACGTCCTGACTTTC
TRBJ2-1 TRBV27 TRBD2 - CASSSSLAGISYNEQFF TGTGCCAGCAGTTCTTCACTAGCGGGTATCTCCTACAATGAGCAGTTCTTC